This section outlines one T cell receptor (beta chain) sequence together with its context. This entry belongs to a study of blood T cell repertoires in COVID-19. TCRdb's table, derived via immunoSEQ multiplex PCR, lists solely in-frame clones and lacks some. The sample holds approximately 210,000 clones; about 84% are singletons and the top ten take around 4%. Sequencing input: PBMCs or T cells enriched from blood (not recorded which). The receptor comes from a man younger than 45 with acute COVID-19.

Written as DNA, the CDR3 is TGTGCCAGCAGTCACCTAGGGGCTAACTATGGCTACACCTTC. It translates to CASSHLGANYGYTF. The chain uses TRBV25-1 and TRBJ1-2, with D maybe TRBD1 (5 bases). Germline loops: CDR1 MGHDK, CDR2 SYGVNS. The CDR3 is 14 amino acids. The V end was cut by 5 bases, the J end by 0 bases, with 10 bases between.